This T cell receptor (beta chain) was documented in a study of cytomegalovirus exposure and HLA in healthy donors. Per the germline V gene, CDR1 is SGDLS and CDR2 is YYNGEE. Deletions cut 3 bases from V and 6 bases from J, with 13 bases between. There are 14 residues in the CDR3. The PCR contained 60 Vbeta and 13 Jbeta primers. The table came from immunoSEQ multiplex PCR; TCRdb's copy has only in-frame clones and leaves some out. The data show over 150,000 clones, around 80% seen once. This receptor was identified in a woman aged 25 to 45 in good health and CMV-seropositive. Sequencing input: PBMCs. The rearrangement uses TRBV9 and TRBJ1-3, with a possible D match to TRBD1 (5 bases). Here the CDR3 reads CASSESGVENTIYF. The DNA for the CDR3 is TGTGCCAGCAGCGAGTCGGGGGTAGAAAACACCATATATTTT. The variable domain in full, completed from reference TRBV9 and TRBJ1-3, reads DSGVTQTPKHLITATGQRVTLRCSPRSGDLSVYWYQQSLDQGLQFLIQYYNGEERAKGNILERFSAQQFPDLHSELNLSSLELGDSALYFCASSESGVENTIYFGEGSWLTVV.